One T cell receptor (beta chain) is described in this entry. This sample includes further DNA sequences coding for the same CDR3. Clones were read by immunoSEQ multiplex PCR, and TCRdb kept only the in-frame ones, dropping some. This table holds approximately 40,000 clones, 83% found once. V was pared by 6 bases and J by 4 bases, with 6 bases between. The germline V gene has CDR1 SNHLY and CDR2 FYNNEI. CDR3 length: 11 residues. This sample is drawn from a study of control samples from healthy donors and cancer patients. The sample consisted of PBMCs. The rearrangement uses TRBV2 and TRBJ1-2, with a tentative D call TRBD1 (5 bases). The source is a woman aged 55-70 years with lung cancer. CDR3 amino acids: CASRGGYGYTF. In DNA, the CDR3 is TGTGCCAGCAGGGGGGGCTATGGCTACACCTTC.